This T cell receptor beta chain was obtained from a study of CD8 T cells in ankylosing spondylitis. Study findings and constraints: In reactive arthritis synovial fluid and blood, some motif variants had been reported before. There was reportedly significant enrichment of clones that were disease-linked in matched ankylosing spondylitis synovial fluid. Disease-linked clones bore a CD8+ phenotype and were relatively rare in peripheral blood. Ankylosing spondylitis blood seemed to carry a telltale TCR beta motif made of under ten highly homologous variants.

Quantitative 5'-RACE was performed with molecular barcodes, and it yielded the TCR beta libraries. TCRdb passed the 5' RACE reads through MiXCR, listing each CDR3 protein once. The repertoire has approximately 550,000 distinct CDR3 sequences, roughly 13% of them found once; the top ten carry nearly 7%. The CDR3 extends over 14 amino acids. V lost 0 bases and J lost 5, with 13 bases in between. Germline CDR1 GTSNPN, CDR2 SVGIG (reference sequence). Regarding this clonotype: Its antigen is not known.

V usage is TRBV30 and J usage is TRBJ2-5; TRBD1 is a possible D gene (6 bases). This TCR came from a male donor with ankylosing spondylitis. Source material: blood, either unsorted or a sorted T cell fraction (not recorded which). CDR3 sequence: CAWSVTGRGETQYF. For the CDR3, the DNA is TGTGCCTGGAGTGTAACAGGGAGAGGGGAGACCCAGTACTTC. Drawing the rest from reference TRBV30 and TRBJ2-5, the complete variable domain is SQTIHQWPATLVQPVGSPLSLECTVEGTSNPNLYWYRQAAGRGLQLLFYSVGIGQISSEVPQNLSASRPQDRQFILSSKKLLLSDSGFYLCAWSVTGRGETQYFGPGTRLLVL.